This entry lists 8 T cell receptor beta chains sequenced from one sample in a study of OX40 agonist ivuxolimab in advanced cancers. Data came from immunoSEQ multiplex PCR; TCRdb stores just in-frame clones and leaves some out. The sample has some 44,000 clones, around 86% seen once. The material sequenced was CD4+ or CD8+ T cells sorted from blood, taken in a trial of the OX40 agonist ivuxolimab. Every receptor here comes from an adult with an advanced solid tumor such as melanoma, head and neck, liver or kidney cancer.

The V call is TRBV6-1, the J call TRBJ2-3; 10 bases are a match to TRBD1. The germline V gene has CDR1 MNHNS and CDR2 SASEGT. V lost 4 bases and J lost 3; bases outside the gene matches: 4. The CDR3 loop spans 15 amino acids. The CDR3 DNA follows: TGTGCCAGCAGTGGACAGGGGGCAAGGACAGATACGCAGTATTTT. Translating gives CASSGQGARTDTQYF.

A word on this clone: A junction end diverges from the germline sequence, so it may reflect a read error. The chain couples TRBV9 to TRBJ1-1, with D perhaps TRBD1 (6 bases). Germline V gives CDR1 SGDLS, CDR2 YYNGEE. The CDR3 spans 14 residues. CDR3 loop: CASSAGHLNAEAFF. The CDR3, as DNA: TGTGCCAGCAGCGCGGGACACTTGAACGCTGAAGCTTTCTTT.

V is TRBV5-1 and J is TRBJ2-3; 14 positions match TRBD2. CDR3 length: 16 amino acids. V was clipped by 3 bases and J by 3 bases; unmatched bases: 3. CDR1 is SGHRS, CDR2 YFSETQ, per germline. The CDR3 sequence is CASSSRLAGGTDTQYF. The CDR3 DNA reads TGCGCCAGCAGCTCGCGACTAGCGGGAGGGACAGATACGCAGTATTTT.

J is TRBJ2-1 and V is TRBV5-4; 8 positions match TRBD2. Germline values: CDR1 SGHNT, CDR2 YYREEE (reference sequence). The CDR3 has 15 amino acids. V trimming: 5 bases; J trimming: 5 bases; junction bases outside the gene matches: 9. The CDR3 loop is CASSARLAGDNEQFF. Written as DNA, the CDR3 is TGTGCCAGCAGTGCTCGGCTAGCGGGTGACAATGAGCAGTTCTTC. The variable domain in full, with the rest retrieved from reference TRBV5-4 and TRBJ2-1, is ETGVTQSPTHLIKTRGQQVTLRCSSQSGHNTVSWYQQALGQGPQFIFQYYREEENGRGNFPPRFSGLQFPNYSSELNVNALELDDSALYLCASSARLAGDNEQFFGPGTRLTVL.

The rearrangement links TRBV25-1 to TRBJ1-2; 10 bases align to TRBD1. This CDR3 contains 15 residues. The V gene's germline CDR1 is MGHDK and CDR2 SYGVNS. Trimming at V came to 3 bases and at J to 2 bases, leaving 3 bases not matched to a gene. The CDR3 protein is CASSDRDRGNYGYTF. The DNA for the CDR3 is TGTGCCAGCAGTGACCGGGACAGGGGAAACTATGGCTACACCTTC.

This chain connects TRBV7-3 to TRBJ2-5; 9 bases agree with TRBD1. The CDR3 length is 13 residues. Germline V gene lookup returns CDR1 SGHTA and CDR2 FQGTGA. V lost 5 bases to trimming and J lost 9 bases; unmatched junction nucleotides: 7. CDR3 DNA: TGTGCCAGCAGCCCCGGGACAGGGTTGGCCCAGTACTTC. Translation: CASSPGTGLAQYF.

On this clone itself: The same CDR3 also results from other DNA sequences found in this sample. The V call is TRBV4-1, the J call TRBJ1-3; possible D gene TRBD1, 6 bases. Germline V gene sequence: CDR1 MGHRA, CDR2 YSYEKL. Trimming removed 1 base from V and 0 bases from J, with 10 bases in between. The CDR3 runs to 16 residues. The CDR3 DNA reads TGCGCCAGCAGCCAAGGACAGGCCTACTCTGGAAACACCATATATTTT. This gives the protein CASSQGQAYSGNTIYF.

The chain's CDR3 is CASSTQVPNTGELFF. The DNA for the CDR3 is TGCGCCAGCAGCACGCAGGTGCCGAACACCGGGGAGCTGTTTTTT. The chain carries TRBV4-1 and TRBJ2-2; D is unclear. The germline CDR1 and CDR2 sequences are MGHRA and YSYEKL. This CDR3 has 15 amino acids. V was clipped by 5 bases and J by 0 bases, with 10 bases between them.